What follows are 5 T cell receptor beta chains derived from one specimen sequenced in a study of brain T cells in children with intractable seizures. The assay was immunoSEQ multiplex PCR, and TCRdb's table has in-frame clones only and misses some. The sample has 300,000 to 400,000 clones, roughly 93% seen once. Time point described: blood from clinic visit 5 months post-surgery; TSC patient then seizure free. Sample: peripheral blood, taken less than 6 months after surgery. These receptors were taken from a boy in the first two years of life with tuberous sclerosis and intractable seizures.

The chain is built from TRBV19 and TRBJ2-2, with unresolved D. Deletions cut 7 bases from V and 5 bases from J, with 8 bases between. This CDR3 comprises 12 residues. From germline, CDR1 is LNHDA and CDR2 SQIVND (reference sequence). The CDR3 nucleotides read TGTGCCAGTACCAGACAAACCGGGGAGCTGTTTTTT. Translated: CASTRQTGELFF.

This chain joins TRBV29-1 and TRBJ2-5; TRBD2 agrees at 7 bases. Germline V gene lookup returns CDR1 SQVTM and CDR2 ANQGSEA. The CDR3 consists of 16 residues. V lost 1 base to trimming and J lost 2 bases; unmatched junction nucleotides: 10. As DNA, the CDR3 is TGCAGCGTTGAAGTGTGGGAGGGAGTTAGGCAAGAGACCCAGTACTTC. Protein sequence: CSVEVWEGVRQETQYF.

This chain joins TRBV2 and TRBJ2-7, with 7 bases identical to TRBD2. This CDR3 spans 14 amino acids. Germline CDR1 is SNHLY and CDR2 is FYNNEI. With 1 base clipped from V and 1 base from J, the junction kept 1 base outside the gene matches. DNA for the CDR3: TGTGCCAGCAGTGAAGGCGGGAGATCCTACGAGCAGTACTTC. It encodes CASSEGGRSYEQYF.

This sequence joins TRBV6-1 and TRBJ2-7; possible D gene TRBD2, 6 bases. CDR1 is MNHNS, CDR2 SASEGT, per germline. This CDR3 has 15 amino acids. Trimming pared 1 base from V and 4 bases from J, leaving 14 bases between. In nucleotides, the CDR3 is TGTGCCAGCAGTGAAGACGAGCGGGCGGATTACGAGCAGTACTTC. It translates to CASSEDERADYEQYF.

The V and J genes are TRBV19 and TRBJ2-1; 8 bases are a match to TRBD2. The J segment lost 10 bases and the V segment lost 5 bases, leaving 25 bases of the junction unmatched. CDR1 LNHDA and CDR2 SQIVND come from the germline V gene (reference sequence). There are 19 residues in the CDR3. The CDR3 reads CASSAYGWAATSGGGEQFF. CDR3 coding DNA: TGTGCCAGTAGTGCATACGGATGGGCAGCTACCAGCGGGGGAGGGGAGCAGTTCTTC.